The 9 T cell receptor beta chains reported below all come from one sample, sequenced in a study of neoadjuvant anti-PD-1 for oral cavity cancer. Repertoires were generated with immunoSEQ multiplex PCR, while TCRdb's copy carries only in-frame clones and drops some. The sample carries about 12,000 clones, roughly 60% recorded once. Sample: tumor tissue, taken before nivolumab (anti-PD-1) treatment. The receptors were sampled from a person aged 35-79 years with oral cavity squamous cell carcinoma.

The J gene is TRBJ2-1, the V gene TRBV11-2; the D gene is possibly TRBD2 (5 bases). CDR1 is SGHAT and CDR2 is FQNNGV in the germline V gene. V was cut by 7 bases and J by 0 bases, with 19 bases left in between. This CDR3 region has 17 residues. The CDR3 protein is CASTRPSITSSYNEQFF. CDR3 DNA sequence: TGTGCCAGCACCCGGCCTAGCATAACTAGCTCCTACAATGAGCAGTTCTTC.

This clone showed up just a few times. The chain uses TRBV6-6 and TRBJ2-7; 7 bases map to TRBD2. The ends lost 4 bases at V and 2 bases at J; junction bases unmatched: 5. This CDR3 comprises 14 residues. Germline assignment: CDR1 MNHNY and CDR2 SVGAGI (reference sequence). The CDR3 bases are TGTGCCAGCAGTTTCTCTAGCGGTGCCTACGAGCAGTACTTC. Encoded protein: CASSFSSGAYEQYF.

This clone showed up just a few times. The rearrangement joins TRBV21-1 to TRBJ2-5; TRBD2 is the table's D call and was not checked against the DNA. TRBV21-1 counts as a pseudogene. The CDR3 is 14 residues long. The CDR3 here is CASSIWLREETQYF. DNA of the CDR3: TGTGCCAGCAGCATTTGGCTGAGGGAGGAGACCCAGTACTTC.

V usage is TRBV11-2 and J usage is TRBJ1-4, with 8 bases that match TRBD1. Germline V gives CDR1 SGHAT, CDR2 FQNNGV. CDR3 length: 15 residues. J was trimmed by 8 bases and V by 2 bases; bases with no gene match: 7. CDR3 residues: CASSLSWTGNEKLFF. The CDR3 DNA reads as TGTGCCAGCAGCTTATCTTGGACAGGGAACGAAAAACTGTTTTTT.

J is TRBJ2-2 and V is TRBV4-1; a weak D match, TRBD1 (6 bases). The germline gives CDR1 MGHRA, CDR2 YSYEKL. The CDR3 runs 18 residues. With 0 bases removed from V and 0 bases from J, the gap between germline ends came to 14 bases. CDR3 sequence: CASSQDGKGQANTGELFF. CDR3 nucleotides: TGCGCCAGCAGCCAAGATGGGAAGGGACAAGCGAACACCGGGGAGCTGTTTTTT.

The chain couples TRBV19 to TRBJ2-1, with D possibly TRBD1 on 6 matching bases. The CDR3 sequence is 16 residues long. Trimming left V 1 base short and J 8 bases short, with 18 bases between. Germline CDR1 LNHDA, CDR2 SQIVND (reference sequence). CDR3 DNA: TGTGCCAGTAGTATAGGTGGCCAGGGGTCTATTTATGAGCAGTTCTTC. It codes for CASSIGGQGSIYEQFF.

V usage is TRBV5-1 and J usage is TRBJ2-1; the D gene is possibly TRBD2 (5 bases). The germline gives CDR1 SGHRS, CDR2 YFSETQ. The CDR3 is 14 amino acids. V was clipped by 5 bases and J by 3 bases, with 12 bases between them. CDR3 sequence: CASSYAGVYNEQFF. For the CDR3, the DNA is TGCGCCAGCAGTTATGCCGGGGTCTACAATGAGCAGTTCTTC.

This sequence joins TRBV5-5 and TRBJ2-3; 7 positions match TRBD2. Germline V gene lookup returns CDR1 SGHKS and CDR2 YYEKEE (reference sequence). The V gene end was trimmed by 0 bases and the J gene end by 0 bases; junction bases not matched to a gene: 7. The CDR3 consists of 17 residues. Here the CDR3 reads CASSLDPYSGSTDTQYF. In DNA form, the CDR3 reads TGTGCCAGCAGCTTGGACCCCTATAGCGGGAGCACAGATACGCAGTATTTT.

In this sample, this clone turned up a few times. V is TRBV6-1 and J is TRBJ2-7, with 9 bases matching TRBD2. The CDR3 runs 15 residues. Losses at the gene ends were 6 bases for V and 4 bases for J; bases not matched to a gene: 10. Germline values: CDR1 MNHNS, CDR2 SASEGT. CDR3 nucleotides: TGTGCCAGCAGGCCCGGGACTAGCATGGGGTACGAGCAGTACTTC. Translation: CASRPGTSMGYEQYF.